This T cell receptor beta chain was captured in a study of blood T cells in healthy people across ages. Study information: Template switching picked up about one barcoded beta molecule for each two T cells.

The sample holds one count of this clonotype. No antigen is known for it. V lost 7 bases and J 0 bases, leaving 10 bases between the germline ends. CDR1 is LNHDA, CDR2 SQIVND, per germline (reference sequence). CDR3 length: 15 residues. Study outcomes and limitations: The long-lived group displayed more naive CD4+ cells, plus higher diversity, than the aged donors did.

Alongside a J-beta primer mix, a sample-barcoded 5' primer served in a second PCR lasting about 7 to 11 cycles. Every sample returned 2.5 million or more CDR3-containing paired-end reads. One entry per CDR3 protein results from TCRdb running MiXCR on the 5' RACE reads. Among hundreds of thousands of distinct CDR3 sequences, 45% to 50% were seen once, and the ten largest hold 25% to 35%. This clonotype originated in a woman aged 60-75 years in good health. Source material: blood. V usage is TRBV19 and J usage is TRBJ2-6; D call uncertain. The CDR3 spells CASIGAYSGANVLTF. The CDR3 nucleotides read TGTGCCAGTATAGGAGCCTACTCTGGGGCCAACGTCCTGACTTTC.